This T cell receptor beta chain was sequenced for a study of shared clonotypes between healthy human individuals. The germline CDR1 and CDR2 sequences are MNHEY and SVGAGI. The CDR3 runs to 14 residues. With 4 bases clipped from V and 12 bases from J, the junction kept 14 bases outside the gene matches. Repertoires were generated with immunoSEQ multiplex PCR, while TCRdb's copy carries only in-frame clones and drops some. The sample holds about 2.4 million clones, roughly 92% seen once. The receptor was isolated from a man aged 18 to 35 in good health. The J gene is TRBJ2-7, the V gene TRBV6-5; 8 bases align to TRBD2. The sequenced material came from naive CD4+ T cells sorted from blood. Subset: CD45RA+ positively selected. Here the CDR3 DNA reads TGTGCCAGCAGTTCCATTCGGGAGGGACTACGACGGTACTTC. Protein product: CASSSIREGLRRYF.